This T cell receptor (beta chain) was profiled in a study of a mutant IDH1 vaccine in newly diagnosed glioma. The CDR3 has 14 residues. On this clone itself: Its specificity is unknown.

This table comes from immunoSEQ multiplex PCR, and its TCRdb copy is limited to in-frame clones, with some not included. The profile shows tens of thousands of clones, 75% to 90% of them singletons. Time point in this sample: week 47, end of study. Doses comprised 300 ug of mutant IDH1 20-mer peptide each, plus topical imiquimod. The TCR sequence derives from a man aged 35 to 55 with glioma. The rearrangement joins TRBV21-1 to TRBJ1-4. TRBV21-1 is a listed pseudogene. The material was PBMCs, obtained from a glioma patient whose treatment included an IDH1 peptide vaccine. In DNA form, the CDR3 reads TGTGCCAGCAGCAAAGGAGCCTCAGTGGGAAAACTGTTTTTT. This translates into CASSKGASVGKLFF.